The source of this TCR beta chain is a study of control samples from healthy donors and cancer patients. Assay: immunoSEQ multiplex PCR; the TCRdb copy retains only in-frame clones and omits some. The table has about 120,000 clones, over 90% seen once. This clone has only one observation. From germline, CDR1 is SGHRS and CDR2 YFSETQ. V was shortened by 2 bases and J by 4 bases, with 15 bases between the two germline ends. The CDR3 has 15 residues. The sequence derives from a man aged 25 to 40 in good health. This rearrangement joins TRBV5-1 to TRBJ2-5; either TRBD1 or TRBD2 may supply D (5 bases each). The sequencing sample was made of blood. Here the CDR3 reads CASSFKWGLSETQYF. CDR3 sequence (DNA): TGCGCCAGCAGCTTTAAATGGGGGTTATCAGAGACCCAGTACTTC.